This TCR beta chain was identified in a study of technical replicates of blood from a few donors. Produced via immunoSEQ multiplex PCR; TCRdb's table is partial and in-frame only. The sample shows 45,000 to 60,000 clones, 85% to 95% of them seen only once. Germline CDR1 and CDR2: SEHNR and FQNEAQ (reference sequence). The J segment lost 5 bases and the V segment lost 4 bases, leaving 7 bases of the junction unmatched. This CDR3 is 14 amino acids long. The chain joins TRBV7-9 to TRBJ1-1; 7 positions agree with TRBD1. The receptor's source is a human donor in good health. Some clones in this sample may be carry-over from other donors' samples. Sequencing used PBMCs. CDR3 sequence reads: CASSSQTGQTEAFF. DNA of the CDR3: TGTGCCAGCAGCTCCCAGACAGGGCAGACTGAAGCTTTCTTT.